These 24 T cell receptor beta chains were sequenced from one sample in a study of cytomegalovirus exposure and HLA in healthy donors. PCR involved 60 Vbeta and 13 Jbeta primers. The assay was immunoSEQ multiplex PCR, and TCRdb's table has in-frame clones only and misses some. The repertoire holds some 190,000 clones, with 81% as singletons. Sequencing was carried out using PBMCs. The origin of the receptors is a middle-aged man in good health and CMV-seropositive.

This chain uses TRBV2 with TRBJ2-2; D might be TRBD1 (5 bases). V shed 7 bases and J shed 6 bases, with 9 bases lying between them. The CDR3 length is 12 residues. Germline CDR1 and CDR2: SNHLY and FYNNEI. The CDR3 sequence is CASNYRSGELFF. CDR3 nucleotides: TGTGCCAGCAATTACAGGTCCGGGGAGCTGTTTTTT. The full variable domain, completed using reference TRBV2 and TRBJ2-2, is EPEVTQTPSHQVTQMGQEVILRCVPISNHLYFYWYRQILGQKVEFLVSFYNNEISEKSEIFDDQFSVERPDGSNFTLKIRSTKLEDSAMYFCASNYRSGELFFGEGSRLTVL.

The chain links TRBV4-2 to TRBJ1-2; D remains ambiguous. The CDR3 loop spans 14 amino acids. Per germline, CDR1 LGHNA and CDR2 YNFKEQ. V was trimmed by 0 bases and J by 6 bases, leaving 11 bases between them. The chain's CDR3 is CASSQDSQVNGYTF. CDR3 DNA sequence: TGTGCCAGCAGCCAAGATTCCCAGGTCAATGGCTACACCTTC.

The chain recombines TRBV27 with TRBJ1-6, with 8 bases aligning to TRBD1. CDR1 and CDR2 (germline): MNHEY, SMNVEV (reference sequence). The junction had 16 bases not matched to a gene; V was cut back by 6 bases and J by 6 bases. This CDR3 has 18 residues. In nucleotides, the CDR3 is TGTGCCAGCAGATCCGGGACAGGACCGATCCTGGGTAATTCACCCCTCCACTTT. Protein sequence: CASRSGTGPILGNSPLHF.

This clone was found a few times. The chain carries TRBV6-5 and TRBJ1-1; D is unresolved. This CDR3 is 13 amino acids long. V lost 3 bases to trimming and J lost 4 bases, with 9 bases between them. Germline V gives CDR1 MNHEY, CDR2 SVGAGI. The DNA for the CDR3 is TGTGCCAGCAGTTATCGAGCTGGCACTGAAGCTTTCTTT. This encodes CASSYRAGTEAFF.

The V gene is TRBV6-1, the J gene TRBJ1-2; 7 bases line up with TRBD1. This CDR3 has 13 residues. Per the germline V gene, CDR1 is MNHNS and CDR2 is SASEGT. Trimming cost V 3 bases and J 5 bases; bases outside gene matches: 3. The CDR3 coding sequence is TGTGCCAGCAGTGATCTGACAGGGTATGGCTACACCTTC. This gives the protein CASSDLTGYGYTF.

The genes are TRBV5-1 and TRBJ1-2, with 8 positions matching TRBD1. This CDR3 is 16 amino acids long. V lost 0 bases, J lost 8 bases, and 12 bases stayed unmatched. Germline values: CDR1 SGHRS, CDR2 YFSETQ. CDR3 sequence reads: CASSLARGRSSGGYTF. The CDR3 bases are TGCGCCAGCAGCTTGGCCAGGGGGCGATCGTCGGGGGGCTACACCTTC.

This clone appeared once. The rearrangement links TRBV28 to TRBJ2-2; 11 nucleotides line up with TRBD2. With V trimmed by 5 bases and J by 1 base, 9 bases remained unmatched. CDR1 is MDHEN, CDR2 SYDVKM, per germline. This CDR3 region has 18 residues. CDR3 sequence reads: CASSPLSGRALNTGELFF. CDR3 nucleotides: TGTGCCAGCAGTCCCCTTAGCGGGAGGGCCTTGAACACCGGGGAGCTGTTTTTT.

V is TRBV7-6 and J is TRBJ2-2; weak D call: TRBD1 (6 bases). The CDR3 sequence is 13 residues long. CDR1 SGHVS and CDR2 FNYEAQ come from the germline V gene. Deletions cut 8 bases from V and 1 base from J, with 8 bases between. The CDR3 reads CASGRGNTGELFF. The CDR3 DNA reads TGTGCCAGCGGCAGGGGGAACACCGGGGAGCTGTTTTTT.

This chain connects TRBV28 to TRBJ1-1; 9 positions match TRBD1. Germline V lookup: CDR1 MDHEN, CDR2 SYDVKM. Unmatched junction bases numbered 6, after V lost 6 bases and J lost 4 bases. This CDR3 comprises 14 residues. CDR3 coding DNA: TGTGCCAGCAGGGGGACAGGGTGGCGCACTGAAGCTTTCTTT. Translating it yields CASRGTGWRTEAFF.

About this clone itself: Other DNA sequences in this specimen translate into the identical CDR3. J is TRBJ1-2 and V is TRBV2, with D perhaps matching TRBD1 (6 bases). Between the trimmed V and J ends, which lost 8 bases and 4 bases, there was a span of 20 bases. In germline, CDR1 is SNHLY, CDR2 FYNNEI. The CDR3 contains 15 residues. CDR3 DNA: TGTGCCAGCTCTCCCGCAGGGGTAGTAACCTATGGCTACACCTTC. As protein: CASSPAGVVTYGYTF.

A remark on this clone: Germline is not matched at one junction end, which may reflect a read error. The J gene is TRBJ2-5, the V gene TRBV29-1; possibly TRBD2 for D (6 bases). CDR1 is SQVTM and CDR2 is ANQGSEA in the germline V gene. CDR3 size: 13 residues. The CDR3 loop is CSVEGVGGEAQYF. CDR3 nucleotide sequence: TGCAGCGTTGAGGGCGTGGGGGGAGAGGCCCAGTACTTC.

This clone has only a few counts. The CDR3 is CASSLGQVNTEAFF. The CDR3, as DNA: TGTGCCAGCAGCTTGGGACAGGTGAACACTGAAGCTTTCTTT. The J gene is TRBJ1-1, the V gene TRBV5-8, with a tentative D call TRBD1 (6 bases). Trimming took 0 bases from V and 0 from J, leaving 6 bases between them. Germline CDR1 SGHTS, CDR2 YDEGEE. This CDR3 has 14 residues. Together with reference TRBV5-8 and TRBJ1-1, the CDR3 gives the full variable domain: EAGVTQSPTHLIKTRGQQATLRCSPISGHTSVYWYQQALGLGLQFLLWYDEGEERNRGNFPPRFSGRQFPNYSSELNVNALELEDSALYLCASSLGQVNTEAFFGQGTRLTVV.

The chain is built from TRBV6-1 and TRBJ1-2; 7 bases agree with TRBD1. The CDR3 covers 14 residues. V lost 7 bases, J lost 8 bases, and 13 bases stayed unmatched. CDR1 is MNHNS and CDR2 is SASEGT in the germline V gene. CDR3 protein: CASKGDRDTSGYTF. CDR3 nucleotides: TGTGCCAGCAAAGGGGACAGAGATACCTCGGGCTACACCTTC.

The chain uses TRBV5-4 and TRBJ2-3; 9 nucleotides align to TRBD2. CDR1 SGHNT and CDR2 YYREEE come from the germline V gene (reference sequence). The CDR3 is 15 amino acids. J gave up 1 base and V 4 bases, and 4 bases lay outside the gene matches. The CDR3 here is CASSNRTSGTDTQYF. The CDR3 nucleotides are TGTGCCAGCAGCAATAGGACTAGCGGCACAGATACGCAGTATTTT.

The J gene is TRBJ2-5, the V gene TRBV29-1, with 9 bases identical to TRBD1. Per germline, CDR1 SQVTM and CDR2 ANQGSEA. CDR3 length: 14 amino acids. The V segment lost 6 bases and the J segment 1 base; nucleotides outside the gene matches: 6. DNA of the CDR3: TGCAGCGTCGACAGGGGGGCGACCCAAGAGACCCAGTACTTC. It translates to CSVDRGATQETQYF. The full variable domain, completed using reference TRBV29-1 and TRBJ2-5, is SAVISQKPSRDICQRGTSLTIQCQVDSQVTMMFWYRQQPGQSLTLIATANQGSEATYESGFVIDKFPISRPNLTFSTLTVSNMSPEDSSIYLCSVDRGATQETQYFGPGTRLLVL.

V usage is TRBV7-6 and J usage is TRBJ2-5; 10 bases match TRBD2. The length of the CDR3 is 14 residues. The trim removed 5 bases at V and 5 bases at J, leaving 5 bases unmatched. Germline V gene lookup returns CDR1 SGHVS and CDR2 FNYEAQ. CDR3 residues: CASSPGLAWETQYF. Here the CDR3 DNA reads TGTGCCAGCAGCCCGGGACTAGCGTGGGAGACCCAGTACTTC.

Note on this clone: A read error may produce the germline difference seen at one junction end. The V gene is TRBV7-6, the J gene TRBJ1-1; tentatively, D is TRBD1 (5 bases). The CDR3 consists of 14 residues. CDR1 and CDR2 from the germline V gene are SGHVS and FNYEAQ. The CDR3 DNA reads TGTGCCAGCAGCACGCGACAGACTGGGTCATCAACTATTTGG. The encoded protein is CASSTRQTGSSTIW.

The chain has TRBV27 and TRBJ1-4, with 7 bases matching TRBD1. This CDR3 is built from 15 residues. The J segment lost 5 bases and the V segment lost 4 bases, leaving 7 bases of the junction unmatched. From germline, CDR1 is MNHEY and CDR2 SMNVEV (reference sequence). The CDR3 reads CASSSQKGANEKLFF. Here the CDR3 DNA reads TGTGCCAGCAGTTCCCAGAAGGGGGCGAATGAAAAACTGTTTTTT. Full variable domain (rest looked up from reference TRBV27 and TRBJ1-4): EAQVTQNPRYLITVTGKKLTVTCSQNMNHEYMSWYRQDPGLGLRQIYYSMNVEVTDKGDVPEGYKVSRKEKRNFPLILESPSPNQTSLYFCASSSQKGANEKLFFGSGTQLSVL.

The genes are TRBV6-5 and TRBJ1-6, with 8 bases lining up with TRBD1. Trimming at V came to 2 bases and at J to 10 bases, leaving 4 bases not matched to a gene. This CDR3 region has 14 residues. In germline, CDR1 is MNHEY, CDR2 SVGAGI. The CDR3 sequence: CASSYTGGFSPLHF. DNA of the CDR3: TGTGCCAGCAGTTACACAGGGGGATTCTCACCCCTCCACTTT.

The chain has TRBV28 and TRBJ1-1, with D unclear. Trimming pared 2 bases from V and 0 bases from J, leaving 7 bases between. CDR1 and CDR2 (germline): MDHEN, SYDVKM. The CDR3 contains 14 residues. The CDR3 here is CASSLRSLNTEAFF. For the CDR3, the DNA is TGTGCCAGCAGTTTACGGTCCCTGAACACTGAAGCTTTCTTT.

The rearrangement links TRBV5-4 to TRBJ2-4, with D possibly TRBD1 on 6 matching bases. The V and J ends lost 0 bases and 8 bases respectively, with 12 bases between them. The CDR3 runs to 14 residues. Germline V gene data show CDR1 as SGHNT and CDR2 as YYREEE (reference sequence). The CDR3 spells CASSLGGGEDIQYF. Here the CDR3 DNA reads TGTGCCAGCAGCTTGGGAGGGGGAGAGGACATTCAGTACTTC.

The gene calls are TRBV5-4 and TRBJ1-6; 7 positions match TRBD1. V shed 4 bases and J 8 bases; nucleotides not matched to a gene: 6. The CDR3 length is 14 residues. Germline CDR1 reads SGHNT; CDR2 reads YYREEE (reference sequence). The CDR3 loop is CASSPDRVYSPLHF. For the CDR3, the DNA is TGTGCCAGCAGCCCCGACAGGGTCTATTCACCCCTCCACTTT.

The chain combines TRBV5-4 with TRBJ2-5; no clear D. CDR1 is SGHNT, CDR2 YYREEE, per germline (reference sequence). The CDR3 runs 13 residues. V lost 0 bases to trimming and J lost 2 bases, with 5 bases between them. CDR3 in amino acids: CASSLAQQETQYF. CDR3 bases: TGTGCCAGCAGCTTGGCACAGCAAGAGACCCAGTACTTC.

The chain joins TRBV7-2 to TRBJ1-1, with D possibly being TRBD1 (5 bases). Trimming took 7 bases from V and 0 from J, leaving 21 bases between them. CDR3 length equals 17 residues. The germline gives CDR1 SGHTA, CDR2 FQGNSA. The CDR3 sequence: CASTKPLGGWMNTEAFF. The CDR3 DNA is TGTGCCAGCACCAAACCACTGGGGGGGTGGATGAACACTGAAGCTTTCTTT. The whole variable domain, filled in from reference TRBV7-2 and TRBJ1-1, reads GAGVSQSPSNKVTEKGKDVELRCDPISGHTALYWYRQSLGQGLEFLIYFQGNSAPDKSGLPSDRFSAERTGGSVSTLTIQRTQQEDSAVYLCASTKPLGGWMNTEAFFGQGTRLTVV.